One and the same sample provided the 21 T cell receptor beta chains below, sequenced in a study of blood T cell repertoires in COVID-19. The data were produced by immunoSEQ multiplex PCR, yet TCRdb's version contains in-frame clones alone and is incomplete. The sample holds about 220,000 clones, about 86% seen once. The material sequenced was PBMCs or T cells enriched from blood (not recorded which). The source of these receptors is a woman aged 40 to 50 with acute COVID-19.

The sample holds a few counts of this clone. DNA of the CDR3: TGTGCCAGCAGCCAAGATCTCAATAGCGCCACAGATACGCAGTATTTT. This translates into CASSQDLNSATDTQYF. The J gene is TRBJ2-3, the V gene TRBV4-2; tentatively, D is TRBD2 (5 bases). CDR1 is LGHNA and CDR2 is YNFKEQ in the germline V gene. The V gene lost 0 bases and the J gene lost 2 bases, with 12 bases spanning the gap. This CDR3 spans 16 amino acids.

The V call is TRBV19, the J call TRBJ2-7; no clear D gene. Trimming removed 6 bases from V and 2 bases from J, with 14 bases in between. Germline CDR1 is LNHDA and CDR2 is SQIVND (reference sequence). The CDR3 contains 14 residues. The chain's CDR3 is CASSQQRHTYEQYF. The DNA for the CDR3 is TGTGCCAGTAGCCAGCAGAGACACACCTACGAGCAGTACTTC.

This chain joins TRBV5-4 and TRBJ2-3; TRBD1 agrees at 9 bases. Unmatched junction bases numbered 5, after V lost 4 bases and J lost 2 bases. Germline V gene sequence: CDR1 SGHNT, CDR2 YYREEE (reference sequence). CDR3 length equals 15 residues. CDR3 in amino acids: CASSPWTGDTDTQYF. The CDR3 DNA sequence: TGTGCCAGCAGCCCCTGGACAGGGGACACAGATACGCAGTATTTT.

This clone was observed a handful of times. The V call is TRBV10-2, the J call TRBJ2-4; 8 bases are shared with TRBD2. The CDR3 sequence is 16 residues long. With 4 bases clipped from V and 6 bases from J, the junction kept 11 bases outside the gene matches. In germline, CDR1 is WSHSY, CDR2 SAAADI. DNA of the CDR3: TGCGCCAGCAGTGGGGGTCACGGGGGGGCCTTAAACATTCAGTACTTC. Protein: CASSGGHGGALNIQYF.

This chain joins TRBV4-1 and TRBJ2-2, with D possibly TRBD2 on 6 matching bases. This CDR3 has 17 residues. The V end was cut by 1 base, the J end by 4 bases, with 16 bases between. CDR1 and CDR2 (germline): MGHRA, YSYEKL. The CDR3 loop reads CASSQAFLAGLTGELFF. The CDR3, as DNA: TGCGCCAGCAGCCAAGCTTTTCTCGCGGGGCTCACCGGGGAGCTGTTTTTT.

CDR3 amino acids: CASSLAGSEAFF. As DNA, the CDR3 is TGTGCCAGCAGCTTAGCCGGGTCTGAAGCTTTCTTT. The gene calls are TRBV7-9 and TRBJ1-1, with D unresolved. The CDR3 contains 12 residues. The germline V gene encodes CDR1 SEHNR and CDR2 FQNEAQ (reference sequence). The V gene lost 0 bases and the J gene lost 6 bases, with 5 bases spanning the gap.

The chain is built from TRBV5-5 and TRBJ2-7; 7 positions match TRBD2. CDR3 length: 14 residues. Trimming took 4 bases from V and 0 from J; bases not matched to a gene: 4. In germline, CDR1 is SGHKS, CDR2 YYEKEE (reference sequence). The CDR3 sequence: CASSLRDYSYEQYF. The DNA of the CDR3 is TGTGCCAGCAGCCTCCGGGACTACTCCTACGAGCAGTACTTC.

For the CDR3, the DNA is TGTGCCAGCAGCCATGTCTCCCTACAGGGTTCCTCACCCTATGGCTACACCTTC. Translated: CASSHVSLQGSSPYGYTF. This chain joins TRBV14 and TRBJ1-2, with D possibly being TRBD1 (6 bases). V was shortened by 3 bases and J by 4 bases, with 24 bases between the two germline ends. CDR3 length equals 18 residues. Germline V lookup: CDR1 SGHDN, CDR2 FVKESK.

The chain recombines TRBV21-1 with TRBJ2-3; the tabulated D call, TRBD1, remains unverified against the DNA. TRBV21-1 is designated a pseudogene. The CDR3 has 15 amino acids. As DNA, the CDR3 is TGTGCCAGCACCCTGGGACAGGGTCTCACAGATACGCAGTATTTT. It encodes CASTLGQGLTDTQYF.

The chain joins TRBV18 to TRBJ2-5; 8 nucleotides match TRBD1. This CDR3 has 16 amino acids. After removal of 1 base from V and 1 base from J, the junction contained 5 bases not matched to a gene. CDR1 is KGHSH and CDR2 is LQKENI in the germline V gene. DNA of the CDR3: TGTGCCAGCTCACCACGGACAGGGTCTTTCCAAGAGACCCAGTACTTC. Its translation: CASSPRTGSFQETQYF.

The V and J genes are TRBV4-1 and TRBJ2-6, with 8 nucleotides matching TRBD1. CDR3 size: 17 residues. CDR1 MGHRA and CDR2 YSYEKL come from the germline V gene. Germline trimming cut 4 bases from V and 2 bases from J; bases unmatched to any gene: 7. The CDR3 loop is CASSPTEQGAGANVLTF. The CDR3 coding sequence is TGCGCCAGCAGCCCAACAGAACAGGGGGCTGGGGCCAACGTCCTGACTTTC.

As regards this clone: This same CDR3 is encoded by further DNA sequences in the sample. The chain employs TRBV4-3 and TRBJ1-2; 9 bases align to TRBD1. Germline CDR1 reads LGHNA; CDR2 reads YSLEER. The CDR3 spans 14 residues. The ends lost 3 bases at V and 4 bases at J; junction bases unmatched: 3. CDR3 amino acids: CASSQDRGGYGYTF. The CDR3 DNA is TGCGCCAGCAGCCAGGACAGGGGCGGCTATGGCTACACCTTC.

The chain combines TRBV5-1 with TRBJ2-1, with TRBD2 matching 9 bases. This CDR3 is built from 16 residues. Trimming cost V 4 bases and J 8 bases; bases outside gene matches: 13. The V gene's germline CDR1 is SGHRS and CDR2 YFSETQ. The CDR3 nucleotides read TGCGCCAGCAGCAGGCGCCCTAGCGGGGTTAACGATGAGCAGTTCTTC. It is translated as CASSRRPSGVNDEQFF.

This clone was picked up one time. This rearrangement joins TRBV29-1 to TRBJ1-1; no clear D gene. The CDR3 sequence is 11 residues long. V lost 4 bases and J lost 7, with 10 bases in between. Germline-derived CDR1 and CDR2 are SQVTM and ANQGSEA. CDR3 DNA: TGCAGCGTTGGGGCACACAGTGAAGCTTTCTTT. It translates to CSVGAHSEAFF.

The CDR3 region has the DNA TGTGCCTTCAGACTCTCCCCCCATTACGAGCAGTACTTC. It specifies CAFRLSPHYEQYF. The chain has TRBV30 and TRBJ2-7; D is ambiguous. The CDR3 is made up of 13 amino acids. The V gene's germline CDR1 is GTSNPN and CDR2 SVGIG (reference sequence). V lost 7 bases and J 4 bases, leaving 17 bases between the germline ends. The variable domain in full, completed from reference TRBV30 and TRBJ2-7, reads SQTIHQWPATLVQPVGSPLSLECTVEGTSNPNLYWYRQAAGRGLQLLFYSVGIGQISSEVPQNLSASRPQDRQFILSSKKLLLSDSGFYLCAFRLSPHYEQYFGPGTRLTVT.

This clone was found a few times. V gene TRBV28 combines with J gene TRBJ2-1, with 10 bases aligning to TRBD2. The V segment lost 5 bases and the J segment 6 bases; nucleotides outside the gene matches: 16. The CDR3 length is 18 residues. Germline CDR1 reads MDHEN; CDR2 reads SYDVKM. DNA of the CDR3: TGTGCCAGCAGTCGAATCCTCGGGCCGCTAGCGGGAGTCAATGAGCAGTTCTTC. Its protein product is CASSRILGPLAGVNEQFF.

The rearrangement joins TRBV5-1 to TRBJ1-3; D remains ambiguous. Per the germline V gene, CDR1 is SGHRS and CDR2 is YFSETQ. The V and J ends lost 4 bases and 0 bases respectively, with 17 bases between them. The CDR3 has 17 residues. CDR3 protein: CASSPAVSGDSGNTIYF. The CDR3 DNA follows: TGCGCCAGCAGCCCGGCTGTTTCGGGAGACTCTGGAAACACCATATATTTT.

This chain links TRBV4-1 with TRBJ1-2; possibly TRBD1 for D (6 bases). Trimming removed 2 bases from V and 0 bases from J, with 16 bases in between. Germline lookup yields CDR1 MGHRA and CDR2 YSYEKL. CDR3 size: 17 residues. CDR3 region: CASSQPGRRGANYGYTF. The CDR3 nucleotides read TGCGCCAGCAGCCAACCCGGACGCAGGGGAGCTAACTATGGCTACACCTTC.

V usage is TRBV24-1 and J usage is TRBJ2-2, with D possibly matching TRBD2 (5 bases). Per the germline V gene, CDR1 is KGHDR and CDR2 is SFDVKD. Trimming cost V 7 bases and J 5 bases, with 13 bases left between them. There are 14 residues in the CDR3. CDR3 sequence: CATRGSGLTGELFF. The CDR3 nucleotides read TGTGCCACCAGGGGCAGCGGTTTGACCGGGGAGCTGTTTTTT.

The genes are TRBV5-4 and TRBJ2-7, with D hard to call. Looked up from germline, CDR1 is SGHNT and CDR2 is YYREEE (reference sequence). V gave up 0 bases and J gave up 3 bases, with 4 bases separating them. CDR3 length: 12 amino acids. The CDR3 spells CASSLGGYEQYF. DNA for the CDR3: TGTGCCAGCAGCTTGGGAGGCTACGAGCAGTACTTC.

About this clone itself: Its ends do not fully match the called genes, so a read error is possible. The chain has TRBV7-8 and TRBJ1-2; D is uncertain. CDR3 length: 15 residues. Looked up from germline, CDR1 is SGHVS and CDR2 is FQNEAQ. CDR3 amino acids: CASSLAAGTNYGYTF. The DNA for the CDR3 is TGTGCCAGCAGCCTAGCGGCGGGTACTAACTATGGCTACACCTTC.